One sample yielded the 30 T cell receptor beta chains listed below, sequenced in a study of early T cells in non-severe SARS-CoV-2 infection. MiXCR, run by TCRdb on the 5' RACE reads, gives a single entry per CDR3 protein. Of tens of thousands of distinct CDR3 sequences in the sample, around 6% were seen once. Source material: whole blood. The receptors originated from an adult who was a healthcare worker with PCR-confirmed SARS-CoV-2 infection or an uninfected control (not recorded which).

This clonotype was detected ten times or more. The V call is TRBV7-9, the J call TRBJ1-2; D is ambiguous. The CDR3 contains 14 residues. CDR1 SEHNR and CDR2 FQNEAQ come from the germline V gene (reference sequence). The V end lost 0 bases, the J end lost 4 bases, and 9 bases lay between the germline ends. The CDR3 loop is CASSLAGEFYGYTF. CDR3 nucleotide sequence: TGTGCCAGCAGCTTAGCGGGTGAATTCTATGGCTACACCTTC.

This clonotype was recorded at least ten times. The V and J genes are TRBV4-2 and TRBJ2-6; TRBD1 is a possible D gene (5 bases). V was trimmed by 4 bases and J by 0 bases, leaving 10 bases between them. This CDR3 is built from 16 residues. The germline CDR1 and CDR2 sequences are LGHNA and YNFKEQ. The CDR3 nucleotides are TGTGCCAGCAGCCCCCTGGGGCCCTCTGGGGCCAACGTCCTGACTTTC. It codes for CASSPLGPSGANVLTF.

This clonotype was observed at least ten times. This sequence joins TRBV7-7 and TRBJ2-3; 7 bases align to TRBD2. This CDR3 is 15 amino acids long. J was trimmed by 6 bases and V by 1 base; bases with no gene match: 7. In germline, CDR1 is SSHAT, CDR2 FNYEAQ (reference sequence). DNA for the CDR3: TGTGCCAGCAGCTTAGGGAGCGGGAATCGGGATACGCAGTATTTT. It is translated as CASSLGSGNRDTQYF.

This clonotype rates as medium-sized (0.01 to 0.1%). The gene calls are TRBV11-2 and TRBJ1-2, with D unclear. The germline CDR1 and CDR2 sequences are SGHAT and FQNNGV. Trimming left V 2 bases short and J 3 bases short, with 19 bases between. The CDR3 is 17 amino acids. As DNA, the CDR3 is TGTGCCAGCAGCTTACTTGAGACTGAACTGGCGGACTATGGCTACACCTTC. Encoded protein: CASSLLETELADYGYTF.

Many counts were recorded for this clonotype. This rearrangement joins TRBV12-3 or TRBV12-4 to TRBJ2-1, with D unclear. CDR3 size: 14 residues. V shed 3 bases and J shed 5 bases, with 11 bases lying between them. The CDR3 nucleotides are TGTGCCAGCAGTTTTGGGGTTTGGGACAATGAGCAGTTCTTC. It is translated as CASSFGVWDNEQFF.

The table lists this clonotype with many counts. The rearrangement links TRBV28 to TRBJ2-1, with 9 bases aligning to TRBD2. The trim removed 6 bases at V and 2 bases at J, leaving 2 bases unmatched. The V gene's germline CDR1 is MDHEN and CDR2 SYDVKM. The CDR3 has 14 amino acids. The CDR3: CASRGTSTYNEQFF. CDR3 sequence (DNA): TGTGCCAGCAGGGGGACTAGCACCTACAATGAGCAGTTCTTC.

At least ten counts were recorded for this clonotype. J is TRBJ2-7 and V is TRBV7-9; D is unclear. Trimming took off 3 bases at V and 2 bases at J, with 5 bases between the two ends. CDR3 length equals 12 residues. CDR1 is SEHNR, CDR2 FQNEAQ, per germline (reference sequence). CDR3 in amino acids: CASSLATYEQYF. The CDR3 coding sequence is TGTGCCAGCAGCTTGGCCACCTACGAGCAGTACTTC.

This clonotype occurred many times. This chain links TRBV29-1 with TRBJ1-1; D gene uncertain. This CDR3 has 12 amino acids. The V gene's germline CDR1 is SQVTM and CDR2 ANQGSEA. The V and J ends lost 6 bases and 7 bases respectively, with 15 bases between them. CDR3 sequence reads: CSVGSQRIEAFF. As DNA, the CDR3 is TGCAGCGTCGGAAGCCAGCGAATTGAAGCTTTCTTT.

This clonotype was picked up many times. The chain carries TRBV2 and TRBJ2-5, with TRBD2 identical over 7 bases. This CDR3 is 15 amino acids long. CDR1 and CDR2 from the germline V gene are SNHLY and FYNNEI. The junction had 13 bases not matched to a gene; V was cut back by 10 bases and J by 2 bases. CDR3 coding DNA: TGTGCCACCTTTTTGCCTAGCGGAGAACAAGAGACCCAGTACTTC. Its translation: CATFLPSGEQETQYF.

This clonotype was detected ten times or more. CDR3 protein: CASSEYRQFGGTQYF. The CDR3 bases are TGTGCCAGCAGTGAATATAGACAGTTTGGGGGTACGCAGTATTTT. The chain couples TRBV25-1 to TRBJ2-3; tentatively, D is TRBD1 or TRBD2 (5 bases each). The V gene lost 0 bases and the J gene lost 8 bases, with 15 bases spanning the gap. CDR3 size: 15 residues. Germline loops: CDR1 MGHDK, CDR2 SYGVNS.

This clonotype was counted at least ten times. The chain recombines TRBV4-1 with TRBJ2-6; D ambiguous. Looked up from germline, CDR1 is MGHRA and CDR2 is YSYEKL. V was cut by 3 bases and J by 4 bases, with 4 bases left in between. The CDR3 covers 13 residues. The CDR3 protein is CASSQTGANVLTF. Here the CDR3 DNA reads TGCGCCAGCAGCCAGACAGGGGCCAACGTCCTGACTTTC.

This clonotype was found many times. V is TRBV5-4 and J is TRBJ2-3; D possibly corresponds to TRBD2 (6 bases). CDR3 length: 17 residues. The V gene's germline CDR1 is SGHNT and CDR2 YYREEE (reference sequence). V was pared by 4 bases and J by 3 bases, with 21 bases between. CDR3 sequence: CASSPQAQRVSTDTQYF. The CDR3 DNA reads TGTGCCAGCAGCCCTCAGGCCCAGCGGGTCTCTACAGATACGCAGTATTTT.

This clonotype was seen ten or more times. The CDR3 DNA reads TGCAGTGCTAGTAGGCCTAGCGGAAACTACGAGCAGTACTTC. Protein product: CSASRPSGNYEQYF. This sequence joins TRBV20-1 and TRBJ2-7; TRBD2 matches at 7 bases. The V gene's germline CDR1 is DFQATT and CDR2 SNEGSKA (reference sequence). CDR3 length: 14 residues. V shed 3 bases and J 3 bases; nucleotides not matched to a gene: 8.

At least ten counts were recorded for this clonotype. The chain couples TRBV5-1 to TRBJ2-2; 8 nucleotides agree with TRBD2. Unmatched junction bases numbered 8, after V lost 0 bases and J lost 7 bases. The CDR3 spans 16 residues. Germline loops: CDR1 SGHRS, CDR2 YFSETQ. The CDR3, as DNA: TGCGCCAGCAGCTTGGGGACTAGCCTTTCCGGCGGGGAGCTGTTTTTT. Protein sequence: CASSLGTSLSGGELFF.

V gene TRBV7-2 combines with J gene TRBJ2-1; 8 bases map to TRBD1. J lost 6 bases, V lost 5 bases, and 6 bases had no gene match. The germline gives CDR1 SGHTA, CDR2 FQGNSA. This CDR3 spans 14 amino acids. The CDR3 DNA reads as TGTGCCAGCAGCATTGACAGGGGAGGCAATGAGCAGTTCTTC. Translating gives CASSIDRGGNEQFF. Using reference TRBV7-2 and TRBJ2-1 for the parts outside the CDR3, the full variable domain is GAGVSQSPSNKVTEKGKDVELRCDPISGHTALYWYRQSLGQGLEFLIYFQGNSAPDKSGLPSDRFSAERTGGSVSTLTIQRTQQEDSAVYLCASSIDRGGNEQFFGPGTRLTVL.

There are many counts of this clonotype. The chain recombines TRBV12-3 or TRBV12-4 with TRBJ2-5, with a weak D call TRBD2 (6 bases). The CDR3 runs 12 residues. Trimming removed 4 bases from V and 5 bases from J, with 8 bases in between. Here the CDR3 reads CASSSEGETQYF. In DNA, the CDR3 is TGTGCCAGCAGTTCGGAGGGGGAGACCCAGTACTTC.

This clonotype was recorded at least ten times. The rearrangement links TRBV30 to TRBJ2-7; tentatively, D is TRBD1 (6 bases). The length of the CDR3 is 13 residues. The germline V and J ends were trimmed by 8 bases and 1 base, with 15 bases remaining between them. CDR1 and CDR2 from the germline V gene are GTSNPN and SVGIG (reference sequence). The chain's CDR3 is CAGNRDTSYEQYF. The CDR3 coding sequence is TGTGCCGGAAACCGGGACACGTCCTACGAGCAGTACTTC.

This clonotype is labeled medium-sized. This chain connects TRBV9 to TRBJ1-5; D unclear. V lost 2 bases and J lost 0, with 9 bases in between. The CDR3 runs 15 residues. Germline CDR1 and CDR2: SGDLS and YYNGEE. The CDR3 DNA reads TGTGCCAGCAGCGTTGAGCCAACTAGCAATCAGCCCCAGCATTTT. Translated: CASSVEPTSNQPQHF.

This clonotype was counted at least ten times. V and J are TRBV27 and TRBJ1-6; a weak D match, TRBD1 (5 bases). Germline values: CDR1 MNHEY, CDR2 SMNVEV (reference sequence). The CDR3 extends over 15 amino acids. V lost 8 bases and J 9 bases, leaving 20 bases between the germline ends. The CDR3 bases are TGTGCCAGCTCCCATCCCGGGACCATGGGTTCACCCCTCCACTTT. Residues: CASSHPGTMGSPLHF.

The table lists this clonotype with many counts. The chain couples TRBV14 to TRBJ2-7, with a tentative D call TRBD2 (5 bases). CDR1 and CDR2 from the germline V gene are SGHDN and FVKESK. The germline V and J ends were trimmed by 1 base and 2 bases, with 9 bases remaining between them. CDR3 length: 14 amino acids. CDR3: CASSQVEEPYEQYF. For the CDR3, the DNA is TGTGCCAGCAGCCAAGTGGAGGAGCCCTACGAGCAGTACTTC.

This clonotype has a count of ten or more. The gene calls are TRBV20-1 and TRBJ1-5, with a tentative D call TRBD1 (6 bases). Germline V lookup: CDR1 DFQATT, CDR2 SNEGSKA (reference sequence). The CDR3 runs 15 residues. Trimming stripped 3 bases from V and 5 bases from J, with 17 bases between. The chain's CDR3 is CSARSDSSRYQPQHF. The CDR3 nucleotides read TGCAGTGCTAGGTCGGACAGTAGCCGGTATCAGCCCCAGCATTTT.

This clonotype has just a few counts. The chain couples TRBV20-1 to TRBJ2-7; TRBD1 matches at 10 bases. This CDR3 has 15 residues. Trimming cost V 2 bases and J 2 bases; bases outside gene matches: 6. In germline, CDR1 is DFQATT, CDR2 SNEGSKA (reference sequence). CDR3 in amino acids: CSARTAGTGAYEQYF. The CDR3 region has the DNA TGCAGTGCTAGAACAGCCGGGACAGGGGCCTACGAGCAGTACTTC.

This clonotype was observed a handful of times. This sequence joins TRBV29-1 and TRBJ2-1; D is perhaps TRBD2 (5 bases). Germline CDR1 SQVTM, CDR2 ANQGSEA. Trimming removed 6 bases at V and 12 bases at J, with 18 bases between. The CDR3 is 12 amino acids. The CDR3 DNA reads as TGCAGCGTCCTCCCGGCCTTTGAGGGGCAGTTCTTC. Translated: CSVLPAFEGQFF.

This clonotype came up many times. The chain couples TRBV7-6 to TRBJ2-3; TRBD2 aligns across 8 bases. Looked up from germline, CDR1 is SGHVS and CDR2 is FNYEAQ. V lost 5 bases to trimming and J lost 6 bases; unmatched junction nucleotides: 7. CDR3 length: 14 residues. The CDR3 here is CASSPGTSGDTQYF. Here the CDR3 DNA reads TGTGCCAGCAGCCCTGGGACTAGTGGGGATACGCAGTATTTT.

Ten or more counts support this clonotype. The J gene is TRBJ2-7, the V gene TRBV24-1, with D perhaps TRBD1 (6 bases). This CDR3 contains 13 residues. Per the germline V gene, CDR1 is KGHDR and CDR2 is SFDVKD. V lost 3 bases and J 5 bases, leaving 10 bases between the germline ends. The CDR3 loop is CATSDTRGHEQYF. The CDR3 DNA reads as TGTGCCACCAGTGATACCAGGGGCCACGAGCAGTACTTC.

This clonotype has just a few counts. The chain is built from TRBV6-5 and TRBJ1-4; D is unresolved. CDR3 size: 17 residues. Germline lookup yields CDR1 MNHEY and CDR2 SVGAGI. V was trimmed by 0 bases and J by 1 base, leaving 12 bases between them. The CDR3 here is CASSYSSVPVTNEKLFF. The CDR3 DNA sequence: TGTGCCAGCAGTTACTCATCAGTACCCGTAACTAATGAAAAACTGTTTTTT.

Notes on this clonotype: A much larger clone lies a single base off, so this may be a read error. The J gene is TRBJ1-1, the V gene TRBV7-8; D possibly corresponds to TRBD1 (5 bases). V gave up 0 bases and J gave up 5 bases, with 13 bases separating them. The CDR3 extends over 15 amino acids. Germline CDR1 reads SGHVS; CDR2 reads FQNEAQ. CDR3 residues: CASSLAARVLTEAFF. In DNA form, the CDR3 reads TGTGCCAGCAGCTTAGCAGCCAGGGTGTTAACTGAAGCTTTCTTT. Supplemented by reference TRBV7-8 and TRBJ1-1, the full variable domain reads GAGVSQSPRYKVAKRGQDVALRCDPISGHVSLFWYQQALGQGPEFLTYFQNEAQLDKSGLPSDRFFAERPEGSVSTLKIQRTQQEDSAVYLCASSLAARVLTEAFFGQGTRLTVV.

The table lists this clonotype with a few counts. The V call is TRBV14, the J call TRBJ2-2; D not resolved. V was cut by 0 bases and J by 4 bases, with 15 bases left in between. The germline V gene encodes CDR1 SGHDN and CDR2 FVKESK. The CDR3 extends over 17 amino acids. This chain's CDR3 is CASSQDLGRTGTGELFF. In DNA form, the CDR3 reads TGTGCCAGCAGCCAAGATTTAGGTAGAACGGGCACCGGGGAGCTGTTTTTT.

This clonotype was seen ten or more times. V is TRBV13 and J is TRBJ1-4, with D uncertain. This CDR3 region has 14 residues. V was cut by 2 bases and J by 10 bases, with 14 bases left in between. Germline CDR1 reads PRHDT; CDR2 reads FYEKMQ (reference sequence). This CDR3 is CASSLSAREGKLFF. Written as DNA, the CDR3 is TGTGCCAGCAGCTTAAGCGCGAGGGAGGGAAAACTGTTTTTT.

This clonotype was seen a handful of times. This chain links TRBV6-1 with TRBJ2-3, with D perhaps given as TRBD1 or TRBD2 (6 bases each). CDR3 length equals 16 residues. In germline, CDR1 is MNHNS, CDR2 SASEGT. Trimming left V 3 bases short and J 5 bases short, with 18 bases between. CDR3 nucleotide sequence: TGTGCCAGCAGTGACCTAGGGGGGATGGCTCTAGATACGCAGTATTTT. It translates to CASSDLGGMALDTQYF.